Shown below are 31 T cell receptor beta chains from a single sample sequenced in a study of CD8 T cells in ankylosing spondylitis. MiXCR was run by TCRdb on the 5' RACE reads, yielding one entry per CDR3 protein. Here the sample spans almost 250,000 distinct CDR3 sequences, approximately 30% being singletons. Material: blood, either unsorted or a sorted T cell fraction (not recorded which). These receptor sequences come from a male donor with ankylosing spondylitis or in good health (not recorded which).

The chain carries TRBV27 and TRBJ2-1; D unresolved. The CDR3 is 12 amino acids. V was shortened by 5 bases and J by 9 bases, with 11 bases between the two germline ends. Germline loops: CDR1 MNHEY, CDR2 SMNVEV (reference sequence). The CDR3, as DNA: TGTGCCAGCAGTGTAACATTCGGTGAGCAGTTCTTC. It is translated as CASSVTFGEQFF.

The chain uses TRBV12-3 or TRBV12-4 and TRBJ2-5; 8 nucleotides align to TRBD2. J was trimmed by 5 bases and V by 6 bases; bases with no gene match: 5. CDR3 length: 13 amino acids. The CDR3 is CASRPGLVETQYF. The CDR3 coding sequence is TGTGCCAGCAGGCCGGGACTAGTTGAGACCCAGTACTTC.

This clonotype was observed a handful of times. The CDR3 sequence is CASRFRGYNEQFF. DNA of the CDR3: TGTGCCAGCAGGTTCAGGGGATACAATGAGCAGTTCTTC. The chain combines TRBV6-6 with TRBJ2-1; D perhaps matches TRBD1 (6 bases). Trimming shortened V by 6 bases and J by 4 bases, and 10 bases separated the two germline ends. The CDR3 has 13 amino acids. Germline assignment: CDR1 MNHNY and CDR2 SVGAGI (reference sequence).

The chain couples TRBV5-1 to TRBJ1-1; the D gene is possibly TRBD1 (5 bases). CDR3 length equals 18 residues. Trimming removed 1 base from V and 2 bases from J, with 21 bases in between. The germline CDR1 and CDR2 sequences are SGHRS and YFSETQ. CDR3 region: CASSLSGQDAFINTEAFF. For the CDR3, the DNA is TGCGCCAGCAGCTTGTCGGGGCAGGATGCATTTATAAACACTGAAGCTTTCTTT. Looking up the rest from reference TRBV5-1 and TRBJ1-1 gives the full variable domain: KAGVTQTPRYLIKTRGQQVTLSCSPISGHRSVSWYQQTPGQGLQFLFEYFSETQRNKGNFPGRFSGRQFSNSRSEMNVSTLELGDSALYLCASSLSGQDAFINTEAFFGQGTRLTVV.

The V and J genes are TRBV5-6 and TRBJ1-5; possibly TRBD1 for D (5 bases). Germline V gene lookup returns CDR1 SGHDT and CDR2 YYEEEE. Trimming removed 3 bases at V and 9 bases at J, with 16 bases between. The CDR3 contains 14 residues. The CDR3 spells CASSSGRVSWPQHF. In DNA, the CDR3 is TGTGCCAGCAGCTCCGGCAGGGTGAGTTGGCCCCAGCATTTT.

The chain combines TRBV29-1 with TRBJ2-3, with a possible D match to TRBD2 (6 bases). Trimming took 1 base from V and 3 from J, leaving 8 bases between them. CDR1 and CDR2 (germline): SQVTM, ANQGSEA. The CDR3 runs 13 residues. The CDR3 nucleotides read TGCAGCGTTGAAGGGGGGGAGACAGATACGCAGTATTTT. Translated: CSVEGGETDTQYF.

This sequence joins TRBV12-3 or TRBV12-4 and TRBJ2-3; no clear D. This CDR3 is built from 15 residues. Trimming left V 4 bases short and J 10 bases short, with 21 bases between. The chain's CDR3 is CASSYDPINVLAQYF. The CDR3 nucleotides are TGTGCCAGCAGTTATGACCCGATCAACGTCTTGGCGCAGTATTTT.

This clonotype appeared a few times. The chain carries TRBV29-1 and TRBJ2-3; TRBD1 is a possible D gene (6 bases). This CDR3 is built from 13 residues. Trimming pared 7 bases from V and 1 base from J, leaving 12 bases between. Looked up from germline, CDR1 is SQVTM and CDR2 is ANQGSEA. DNA of the CDR3: TGCAGCGGACGACAGGACCGCACAGATACGCAGTATTTT. Amino acids: CSGRQDRTDTQYF.

This clonotype was counted between two and nine times. The V gene is TRBV7-9, the J gene TRBJ2-5; TRBD1 matches at 7 bases. CDR1 and CDR2 from the germline V gene are SEHNR and FQNEAQ (reference sequence). Trimming cost V 6 bases and J 2 bases; bases outside gene matches: 9. This CDR3 has 15 residues. The CDR3 DNA follows: TGTGCCAGCAGGGGGGACAGAAGCATTCAAGAGACCCAGTACTTC. This codes for CASRGDRSIQETQYF.

The genes are TRBV3-1 and TRBJ2-7, with D tentatively TRBD1 (5 bases). This CDR3 spans 14 amino acids. Germline CDR1 LGHDT, CDR2 YNNKEL (reference sequence). Trimming left V 3 bases short and J 0 bases short, with 9 bases between. CDR3 residues: CASSQPTVSYEQYF. The DNA of the CDR3 is TGTGCCAGCAGCCAGCCGACAGTCTCCTACGAGCAGTACTTC.

The chain joins TRBV12-3 or TRBV12-4 to TRBJ2-3, with 8 bases fitting TRBD1. This CDR3 spans 12 amino acids. V lost 5 bases to trimming and J lost 8 bases; unmatched junction nucleotides: 3. The DNA of the CDR3 is TGTGCCAGCAGTGACAGGGGCGGTACGCAGTATTTT. Translation: CASSDRGGTQYF.

This clonotype was seen a few times. The chain joins TRBV11-3 to TRBJ2-1, with 8 bases fitting TRBD2. The germline gives CDR1 SGHNT, CDR2 YENEEA. The CDR3 runs 16 residues. With V trimmed by 2 bases and J by 6 bases, 9 bases remained unmatched. The CDR3 spells CASSLFGAGASNEQFF. CDR3 coding DNA: TGTGCCAGCAGCTTATTCGGAGCGGGGGCCTCCAATGAGCAGTTCTTC. The entire variable domain, with the rest obtained from reference TRBV11-3 and TRBJ2-1, is as follows: EAGVVQSPRYKIIEKKQPVAFWCNPISGHNTLYWYLQNLGQGPELLIRYENEEAVDDSQLPKDRFSAERLKGVDSTLKIQPAELGDSAVYLCASSLFGAGASNEQFFGPGTRLTVL.

This clonotype was observed a handful of times. The chain recombines TRBV4-1 with TRBJ2-7; TRBD2 is a possible D gene (6 bases). V lost 4 bases and J lost 3, with 13 bases in between. The germline V gene encodes CDR1 MGHRA and CDR2 YSYEKL. The CDR3 has 14 residues. The CDR3 here is CASSRSLGGYEQYF. The DNA of the CDR3 is TGCGCCAGCAGCCGAAGCTTGGGGGGCTACGAGCAGTACTTC.

This clonotype has just a few counts. This chain connects TRBV20-1 to TRBJ1-6; TRBD1 might be the D (5 bases). Germline CDR1 DFQATT, CDR2 SNEGSKA (reference sequence). This CDR3 comprises 18 residues. Trimming stripped 0 bases from V and 0 bases from J, with 15 bases between. CDR3 amino acids: CSARDAGGGSSYNSPLHF. Written as DNA, the CDR3 is TGCAGTGCTAGAGATGCCGGGGGGGGGAGCTCCTATAATTCACCCCTCCACTTT.

The rearrangement joins TRBV3-1 to TRBJ2-7; unclear D gene. The germline gives CDR1 LGHDT, CDR2 YNNKEL (reference sequence). The CDR3 is 14 residues long. V was trimmed by 1 base and J by 2 bases, leaving 9 bases between them. CDR3: CASSQGNSPYEQYF. In DNA, the CDR3 is TGTGCCAGCAGCCAAGGTAACAGCCCCTACGAGCAGTACTTC.

The rearrangement uses TRBV10-2 and TRBJ2-5; possible D gene TRBD2, 5 bases. Trimming left V 4 bases short and J 2 bases short, with 11 bases between. The CDR3 consists of 14 residues. CDR1 and CDR2 (germline): WSHSY, SAAADI. The CDR3: CASSAPGSQETQYF. CDR3 DNA: TGCGCCAGCAGTGCCCCGGGATCGCAAGAGACCCAGTACTTC.

This clonotype came up a few times. The V call is TRBV12-3 or TRBV12-4, the J call TRBJ1-2; D remains unclear. The CDR3 contains 13 residues. V shed 7 bases and J shed 8 bases, with 17 bases lying between them. CDR3 in amino acids: CASTKLVERGYTF. CDR3 bases: TGTGCCAGCACTAAACTCGTAGAGAGGGGCTACACCTTC.

The chain couples TRBV6-1 to TRBJ2-5; D not certain. The CDR3 is made up of 12 amino acids. V was cut by 2 bases and J by 4 bases, with 5 bases left in between. Germline lookup yields CDR1 MNHNS and CDR2 SASEGT. CDR3 nucleotides: TGTGCCAGCAGTGAAAACGGAGAGACCCAGTACTTC. It translates to CASSENGETQYF.

This clonotype was counted a few times. CDR3 residues: CASSYGTSDHPTDTQYF. The CDR3 bases are TGTGCCAGCAGTTACGGGACTAGCGACCACCCCACAGATACGCAGTATTTT. The chain employs TRBV6-5 and TRBJ2-3, with 10 bases that match TRBD2. The germline CDR1 and CDR2 sequences are MNHEY and SVGAGI. The trim removed 2 bases at V and 2 bases at J, leaving 7 bases unmatched. The CDR3 consists of 17 residues.

The CDR3 DNA reads as TGTGCCAGCTCACCGCAACTAGCGGGGTCGAGTGATGATACGCAGTATTTT. This translates into CASSPQLAGSSDDTQYF. This chain connects TRBV18 to TRBJ2-3; 10 positions agree with TRBD2. Trimming removed 3 bases from V and 6 bases from J; junction bases left unmatched: 12. The CDR3 loop spans 17 amino acids. CDR1 and CDR2 from the germline V gene are KGHSH and LQKENI.

J is TRBJ2-3 and V is TRBV3-1, with D perhaps given as TRBD1 or TRBD2 (5 bases each). This CDR3 spans 16 amino acids. The germline CDR1 and CDR2 sequences are LGHDT and YNNKEL (reference sequence). Deletions cut 4 bases from V and 3 bases from J, with 17 bases between. The CDR3 protein is CASSRARGPTTDTQYF. Written as DNA, the CDR3 is TGTGCCAGCAGCCGCGCCCGGGGACCGACAACAGATACGCAGTATTTT.

This clonotype was observed a handful of times. CDR3 amino acids: CASSLEAGTGEQYF. In DNA form, the CDR3 reads TGTGCCAGCAGCTTAGAGGCAGGGACCGGCGAGCAGTACTTC. The chain links TRBV7-2 to TRBJ2-7, with D perhaps matching TRBD1 or TRBD2 (5 bases each). V was shortened by 1 base and J by 6 bases, with 13 bases between the two germline ends. CDR3 length: 14 residues. CDR1 SGHTA and CDR2 FQGNSA come from the germline V gene.

The chain combines TRBV10-3 with TRBJ2-7; D gene uncertain. The germline gives CDR1 ENHRY, CDR2 SYGVKD. V was clipped by 2 bases and J by 0 bases, with 5 bases between them. This CDR3 spans 13 amino acids. CDR3 sequence reads: CAISEGSSYEQYF. The CDR3, as DNA: TGTGCCATCAGTGAGGGCAGCTCCTACGAGCAGTACTTC.

The sample holds many counts of this clonotype. The chain carries TRBV4-1 and TRBJ2-1; D is unclear. The CDR3 totals 15 residues. V was pared by 5 bases and J by 0 bases, with 11 bases between. Germline CDR1 MGHRA, CDR2 YSYEKL. In nucleotides, the CDR3 is TGCGCCAGCAGCTTCCCGGCCCCCTCCTACAATGAGCAGTTCTTC. Protein product: CASSFPAPSYNEQFF.

The chain is built from TRBV5-1 and TRBJ2-5; tentative D call: TRBD2 (6 bases). V was cut by 0 bases and J by 4 bases, with 13 bases left in between. The CDR3 is 15 amino acids. Germline V gene lookup returns CDR1 SGHRS and CDR2 YFSETQ. CDR3 nucleotide sequence: TGCGCCAGCAGCTTGGGGGCTGGGGGAGGAGAGACCCAGTACTTC. This encodes CASSLGAGGGETQYF. Combining the CDR3 with reference TRBV5-1 and TRBJ2-5 gives the whole variable domain KAGVTQTPRYLIKTRGQQVTLSCSPISGHRSVSWYQQTPGQGLQFLFEYFSETQRNKGNFPGRFSGRQFSNSRSEMNVSTLELGDSALYLCASSLGAGGGETQYFGPGTRLLVL.

This clonotype was seen a few times. The V and J genes are TRBV15 and TRBJ2-3; D might be TRBD1 or TRBD2, each matching 5 bases. The CDR3 sequence is 13 residues long. Trimming removed 3 bases from V and 4 bases from J, with 8 bases in between. The germline V gene encodes CDR1 LNHNV and CDR2 YYDKDF (reference sequence). CDR3 protein: CATSSGTADTQYF. In DNA form, the CDR3 reads TGTGCCACCAGCAGTGGGACCGCAGATACGCAGTATTTT.

Only a few counts were recorded for this clonotype. The chain recombines TRBV12-3 or TRBV12-4 with TRBJ2-5; no clear D. With 0 bases removed from V and 2 bases from J, the gap between germline ends came to 4 bases. The CDR3 is made up of 13 amino acids. The CDR3 sequence: CASSLAEQETQYF. The CDR3 coding sequence is TGTGCCAGCAGTTTAGCCGAACAAGAGACCCAGTACTTC.

This chain connects TRBV10-3 to TRBJ1-1, with a tentative D call TRBD1 (5 bases). Trimming removed 6 bases at V and 4 bases at J, with 9 bases between. The CDR3 runs 12 residues. Germline V gene sequence: CDR1 ENHRY, CDR2 SYGVKD. The CDR3 spells CAIRGGGTEAFF. CDR3 in DNA: TGTGCCATCAGGGGGGGAGGCACTGAAGCTTTCTTT.

V is TRBV7-3 and J is TRBJ2-5; D might be TRBD1 (7 bases). The CDR3 has 13 residues. V was pared by 5 bases and J by 5 bases, with 12 bases between. The germline V gene has CDR1 SGHTA and CDR2 FQGTGA. CDR3 bases: TGTGCCAGCAGCCCAGGGGGGTTGGAGACCCAGTACTTC. This codes for CASSPGGLETQYF. Based on the CDR3 plus reference TRBV7-3 and TRBJ2-5, the full variable domain is GAGVSQTPSNKVTEKGKYVELRCDPISGHTALYWYRQSLGQGPEFLIYFQGTGAADDSGLPNDRFFAVRPEGSVSTLKIQRTERGDSAVYLCASSPGGLETQYFGPGTRLLVL.

Comment on this clonotype: A much larger clone lies a single base off, so this may be a read error. V is TRBV29-1 and J is TRBJ2-5, with TRBD2 matching over 9 bases. The CDR3 spans 14 residues. J was trimmed by 6 bases and V by 4 bases; bases with no gene match: 9. The germline CDR1 and CDR2 sequences are SQVTM and ANQGSEA. CDR3 amino acids: CSVARTSGSQTQYF. CDR3 bases: TGCAGCGTTGCACGTACTAGCGGGTCTCAGACCCAGTACTTC.

The chain uses TRBV12-3 or TRBV12-4 and TRBJ2-1, with 14 bases aligning to TRBD2. Trimming at V came to 3 bases and at J to 8 bases, leaving 0 bases not matched to a gene. The CDR3 totals 14 residues. The CDR3 loop reads CASSLGLAGDEQFF. The CDR3 DNA is TGTGCCAGCAGTTTGGGACTAGCGGGGGATGAGCAGTTCTTC.